A selection of T cell receptor beta chains follows, all from one sample in a study of control samples from healthy donors and cancer patients. TCRdb's copy holds only in-frame clones and misses some; the assay was immunoSEQ multiplex PCR. The table includes fewer than 200,000 clones, about 95% detected once. Input material: PBMCs. All receptors come from a man aged 55 to 69 with colorectal cancer. The CDR3 runs from the conserved cysteine through the conserved F or W. Fields, in order: CDR3 length, D gene, J gene, V gene, clone size, CDR3 protein, CDR3 DNA. D genes are given only for firm matches. For some rows the clone size is stated as once, few or many, or as a class when expanded; others skip it.

13	NA	TRBJ1-4	TRBV23-1	NA	CASSQNTNEKLFF	TGCGCCAGCAGTCAAAATACTAATGAAAAACTGTTTTTT
15	NA	TRBJ1-2	TRBV6-6	NA	CASSSPTNPHYGYTF	TGTGCCAGCAGTTCTCCCACGAACCCTCACTATGGCTACACCTTC
15	NA	TRBJ1-1	TRBV6-5	once	CASSYSSAGETEAFF	TGTGCCAGCAGTTACTCCTCGGCAGGGGAAACTGAAGCTTTCTTT
13	NA	TRBJ2-7	TRBV9	NA	CASSVGASYEQYF	TGTGCCAGCAGCGTAGGGGCTTCCTACGAGCAGTACTTC
18	TRBD1	TRBJ2-2	TRBV24-1	once	CATSRGWGQVADTGELFF	TGTGCCACCAGCAGGGGGTGGGGGCAGGTCGCGGACACCGGGGAGCTGTTTTTT
12	NA	TRBJ2-1	TRBV6-6	once	CASSYPDNEQFF	TGTGCCAGCAGTTACCCTGACAATGAGCAGTTCTTC
15	TRBD1	TRBJ1-4	TRBV5-4	NA	CASSKDRADNEKLFF	TGTGCCAGCAGCAAGGACAGGGCAGATAATGAAAAACTGTTTTTT
15	NA	TRBJ2-6	TRBV19	NA	CASSIARAGANVLTF	TGTGCCAGTAGTATAGCTAGGGCTGGGGCCAACGTCCTGACTTTC
14	TRBD2	TRBJ2-3	TRBV10-1	NA	CASSDGTTFDTQYF	TGCGCCAGCAGTGATGGGACTACGTTTGATACGCAGTATTTT
14	NA	TRBJ1-5	TRBV19	NA	CASSTTGDNQPQHF	TGTGCCAGTAGCACGACAGGAGACAATCAGCCCCAGCATTTT
13	NA	TRBJ2-1	TRBV13	NA	CASSLTLYWEQFF	TGTGCCAGCAGCTTGACACTTTACTGGGAGCAGTTCTTC
13	NA	TRBJ1-1	TRBV12-3/TRBV12-4	NA	CASRIGGGTEAFF	TGTGCCAGCAGGATCGGGGGGGGCACTGAAGCTTTCTTT
15	TRBD2	TRBJ2-7	TRBV7-9	NA	CASSLGGRNSYEQYF	TGTGCCAGCAGCTTGGGGGGGAGGAACTCCTACGAGCAGTACTTC
14	TRBD1	TRBJ1-2	TRBV5-6	NA	CASSPGQGNYGYTF	TGTGCCAGCAGCCCGGGACAGGGGAACTATGGCTACACCTTC
15	NA	TRBJ2-7	TRBV27	NA	CASSLIQTSSYEQYF	TGTGCCAGCAGCCTCATCCAGACAAGCTCCTACGAGCAGTACTTC
15	NA	TRBJ2-7	TRBV24-1	NA	CATSDNPGGSYEQYF	TGTGCCACCAGTGACAACCCCGGGGGTTCCTACGAGCAGTACTTC
12	NA	TRBJ2-7	TRBV19	once	CASSYPGYEQYF	TGTGCCAGTTCGTACCCTGGCTACGAGCAGTACTTC
14	NA	TRBJ1-1	TRBV6-5	NA	CASSYFNTDTEAFF	TGTGCCAGCAGTTACTTCAATACGGACACTGAAGCTTTCTTT
14	TRBD1	TRBJ1-5	TRBV5-4	NA	CASSLKGAGQPQHF	TGTGCCAGCAGCTTGAAGGGGGCTGGTCAGCCCCAGCATTTT
14	TRBD1	TRBJ2-5	TRBV18	NA	CASSPETGGETQYF	TGTGCCAGCTCACCAGAGACAGGGGGAGAGACCCAGTACTTC
14	NA	TRBJ1-3	TRBV5-4	NA	CASSLGGSGNTIYF	TGTGCCAGCAGCTTGGGGGGATCTGGAAACACCATATATTTT
14	TRBD1	TRBJ2-2	TRBV7-6	NA	CASSGTGPTGELFF	TGTGCCAGCAGCGGGACAGGACCTACCGGGGAGCTGTTTTTT
16	TRBD1	TRBJ2-5	TRBV10-3	NA	CAISDPGTGVQETQYF	TGTGCCATCAGTGACCCCGGGACAGGAGTCCAAGAGACCCAGTACTTC
15	NA	TRBJ2-7	TRBV9	NA	CASSSGRASSYEQYF	TGTGCCAGCAGTTCAGGGCGGGCAAGCTCCTACGAGCAGTACTTC